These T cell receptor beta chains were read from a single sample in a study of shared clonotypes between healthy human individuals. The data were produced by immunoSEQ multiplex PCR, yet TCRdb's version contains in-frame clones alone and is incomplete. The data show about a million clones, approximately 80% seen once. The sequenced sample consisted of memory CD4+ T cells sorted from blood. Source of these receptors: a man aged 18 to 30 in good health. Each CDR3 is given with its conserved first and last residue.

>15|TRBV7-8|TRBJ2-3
CASSLPDRGWGTQYF
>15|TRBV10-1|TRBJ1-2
CASSETESGISGYTF
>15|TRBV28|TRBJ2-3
CASSLLRGGTDTQYF
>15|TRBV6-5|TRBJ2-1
CASRQEAGGWNEQFF
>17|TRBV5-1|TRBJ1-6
CASSREHRQGGDSPLHF
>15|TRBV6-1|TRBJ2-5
CASRTPGLAVRAQYF
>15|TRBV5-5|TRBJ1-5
CASSPRTGGSQPQHF
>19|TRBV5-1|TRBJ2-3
CASSRRPPLAGLLKDTQYF
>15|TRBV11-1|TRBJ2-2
CASTLTGQDKGELFF
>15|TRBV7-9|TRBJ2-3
CASSPPFRLGGTQYF
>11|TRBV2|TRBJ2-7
CASSLRDEQYF
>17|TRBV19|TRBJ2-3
CASSIDSASGGADTQYF
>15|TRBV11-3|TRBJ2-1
CASSLTSGIYNEQFF
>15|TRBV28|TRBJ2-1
CASSLLAGGLGEQFF
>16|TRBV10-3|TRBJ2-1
CAISESPGLAYNEQFF
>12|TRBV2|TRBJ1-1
CASTSRGTEAFF
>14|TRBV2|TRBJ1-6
CASDLGSRNSPLHF
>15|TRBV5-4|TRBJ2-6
CASGEGTGGSNVLTF
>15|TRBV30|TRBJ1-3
CAWSVGQRYANTIYF
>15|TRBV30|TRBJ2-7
CAWSVAGTGNYEQYF
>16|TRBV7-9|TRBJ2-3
CASSLRLGQGKDTQYF
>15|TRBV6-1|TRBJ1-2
CASSIGPGGDYGYTF
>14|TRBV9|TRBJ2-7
CASSETSGPYEQYF
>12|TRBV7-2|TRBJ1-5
CASSLAREPQHF
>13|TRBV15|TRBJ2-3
CATSRIVPDTQYF
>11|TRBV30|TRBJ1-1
CAWNLNTEAFF
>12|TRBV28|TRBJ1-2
CASSLNNYGYTF
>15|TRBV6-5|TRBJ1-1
CASRGTGTSNTEAFF
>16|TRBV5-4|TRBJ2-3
CASRIGTGGPTDTQYF
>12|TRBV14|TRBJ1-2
CASSPVNYGYTF
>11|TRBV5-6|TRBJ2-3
CASSLKDTQYF
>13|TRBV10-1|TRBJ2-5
CASSAGGKETQYF
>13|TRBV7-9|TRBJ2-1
CASSYTGGSEQFF
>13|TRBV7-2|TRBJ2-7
CASSQDRPYEQYF
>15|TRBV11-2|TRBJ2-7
CASSLVRRRGGEQYF
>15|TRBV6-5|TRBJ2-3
CASSRKGGSPDTQYF
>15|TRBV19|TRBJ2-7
CASSAGTGATYEQYF